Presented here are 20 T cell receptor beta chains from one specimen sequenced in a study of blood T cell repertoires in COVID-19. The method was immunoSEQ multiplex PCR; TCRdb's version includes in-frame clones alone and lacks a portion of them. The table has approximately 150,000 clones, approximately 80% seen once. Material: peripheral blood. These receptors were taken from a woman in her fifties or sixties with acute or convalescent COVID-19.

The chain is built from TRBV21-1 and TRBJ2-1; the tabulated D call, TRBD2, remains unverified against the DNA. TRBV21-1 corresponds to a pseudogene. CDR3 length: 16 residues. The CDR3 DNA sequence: TGTGCCAGCAGCAAAGCGAGGACTAGCGGGAGTCATGAGCAGTTCTTC. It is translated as CASSKARTSGSHEQFF.

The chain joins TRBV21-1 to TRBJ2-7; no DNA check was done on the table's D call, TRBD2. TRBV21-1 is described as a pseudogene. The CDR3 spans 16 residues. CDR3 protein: CASSNEGRAADYEQYF. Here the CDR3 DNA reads TGTGCCAGCAGCAATGAGGGAAGAGCTGCGGATTACGAGCAGTACTTC.

CDR3 protein: CASSALTGTGDEQFF. For the CDR3, the DNA is TGTGCCAGCAGCGCCCTCACAGGAACGGGCGATGAGCAGTTCTTC. The V gene is TRBV9, the J gene TRBJ2-1, with D perhaps TRBD1 (5 bases). The CDR3 sequence is 15 residues long. The germline V and J ends were trimmed by 3 bases and 8 bases, with 18 bases remaining between them. Germline V CDR1 and CDR2: SGDLS, YYNGEE.

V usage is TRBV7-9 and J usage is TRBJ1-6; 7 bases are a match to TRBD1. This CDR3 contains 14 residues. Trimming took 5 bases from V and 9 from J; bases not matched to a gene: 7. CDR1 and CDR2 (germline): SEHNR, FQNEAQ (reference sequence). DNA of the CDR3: TGTGCCAGCAGCCTAGACAGGGAGGGTTCACCCCTCCACTTT. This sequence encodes CASSLDREGSPLHF.

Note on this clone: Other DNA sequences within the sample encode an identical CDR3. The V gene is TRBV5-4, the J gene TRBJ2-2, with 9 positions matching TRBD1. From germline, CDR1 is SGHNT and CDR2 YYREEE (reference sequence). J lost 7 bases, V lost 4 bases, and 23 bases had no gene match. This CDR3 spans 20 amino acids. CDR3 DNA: TGTGCCAGCAGCGGGCCGGGACAGGGAGTCCAGAGGACCGGGGGCGGGGAGCTGTTTTTT. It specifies CASSGPGQGVQRTGGGELFF.

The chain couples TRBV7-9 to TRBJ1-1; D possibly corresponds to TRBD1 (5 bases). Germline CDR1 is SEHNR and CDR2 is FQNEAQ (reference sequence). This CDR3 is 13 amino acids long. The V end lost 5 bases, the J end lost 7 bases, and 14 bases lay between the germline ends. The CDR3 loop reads CASSDQGFSEAFF. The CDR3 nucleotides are TGTGCCAGCAGCGACCAGGGATTCAGTGAAGCTTTCTTT.

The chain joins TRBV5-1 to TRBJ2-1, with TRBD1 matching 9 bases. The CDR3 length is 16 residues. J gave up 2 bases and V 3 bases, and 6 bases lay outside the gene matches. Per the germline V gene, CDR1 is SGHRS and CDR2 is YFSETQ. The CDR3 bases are TGCGCCAGCAGCTCGACAACAGGGGGCGCCTACAATGAGCAGTTCTTC. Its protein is CASSSTTGGAYNEQFF. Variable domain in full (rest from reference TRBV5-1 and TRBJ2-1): KAGVTQTPRYLIKTRGQQVTLSCSPISGHRSVSWYQQTPGQGLQFLFEYFSETQRNKGNFPGRFSGRQFSNSRSEMNVSTLELGDSALYLCASSSTTGGAYNEQFFGPGTRLTVL.

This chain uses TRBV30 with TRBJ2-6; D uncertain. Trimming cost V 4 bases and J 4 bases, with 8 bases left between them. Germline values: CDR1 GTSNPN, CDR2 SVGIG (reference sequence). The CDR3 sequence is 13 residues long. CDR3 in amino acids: CAWTTTGANVLTF. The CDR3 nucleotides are TGTGCCTGGACGACAACGGGGGCCAACGTCCTGACTTTC.

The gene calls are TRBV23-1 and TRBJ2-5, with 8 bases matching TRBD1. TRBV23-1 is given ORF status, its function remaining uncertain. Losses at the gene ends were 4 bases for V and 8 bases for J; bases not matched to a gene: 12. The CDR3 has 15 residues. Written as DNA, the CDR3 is TGCGCCAGCAGTCTTTCCCGGGACAGGTTGGAAACCCAGTACTTC. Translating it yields CASSLSRDRLETQYF.

CDR3 DNA sequence: TGTGCCAGCGTCCCCAGGATGAACACTGAAGCTTTCTTT. Amino acid sequence: CASVPRMNTEAFF. This chain links TRBV2 with TRBJ1-1; no clear D. CDR3 size: 13 residues. V lost 8 bases to trimming and J lost 0 bases, with 10 bases between them. Germline CDR1 reads SNHLY; CDR2 reads FYNNEI. The variable domain in full, with the rest retrieved from reference TRBV2 and TRBJ1-1, is EPEVTQTPSHQVTQMGQEVILRCVPISNHLYFYWYRQILGQKVEFLVSFYNNEISEKSEIFDDQFSVERPDGSNFTLKIRSTKLEDSAMYFCASVPRMNTEAFFGQGTRLTVV.

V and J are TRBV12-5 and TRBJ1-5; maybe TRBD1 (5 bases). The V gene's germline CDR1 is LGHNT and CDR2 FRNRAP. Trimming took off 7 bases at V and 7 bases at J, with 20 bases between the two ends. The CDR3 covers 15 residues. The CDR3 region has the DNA TGTGCTAGTGCCCACTTAGGGCAGGGCGGACAGCCCCAGCATTTT. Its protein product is CASAHLGQGGQPQHF.

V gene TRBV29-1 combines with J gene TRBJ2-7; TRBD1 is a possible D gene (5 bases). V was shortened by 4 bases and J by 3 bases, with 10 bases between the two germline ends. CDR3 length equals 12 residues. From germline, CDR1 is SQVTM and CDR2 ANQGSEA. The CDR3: CSVVTVLYEQYF. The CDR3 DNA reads TGCAGCGTTGTGACAGTACTCTACGAGCAGTACTTC.

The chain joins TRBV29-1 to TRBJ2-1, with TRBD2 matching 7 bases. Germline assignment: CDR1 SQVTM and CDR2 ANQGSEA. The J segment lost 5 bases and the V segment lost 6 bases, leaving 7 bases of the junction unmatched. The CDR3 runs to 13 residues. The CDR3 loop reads CSVSLAVNNEQFF. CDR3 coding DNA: TGCAGCGTCTCCCTAGCGGTCAACAATGAGCAGTTCTTC.

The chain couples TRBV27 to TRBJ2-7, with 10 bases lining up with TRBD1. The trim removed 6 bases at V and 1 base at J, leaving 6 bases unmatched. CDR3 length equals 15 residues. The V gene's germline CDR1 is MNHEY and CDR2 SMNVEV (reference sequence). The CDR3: CASSPGTGVSYEQYF. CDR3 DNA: TGTGCCAGCAGCCCCGGGACAGGGGTTTCCTACGAGCAGTACTTC.

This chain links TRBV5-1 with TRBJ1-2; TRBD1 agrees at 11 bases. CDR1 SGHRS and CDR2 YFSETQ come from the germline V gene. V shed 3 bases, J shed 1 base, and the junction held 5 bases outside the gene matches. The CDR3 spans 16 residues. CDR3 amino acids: CASSSGQGGGNYGYTF. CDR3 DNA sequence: TGCGCCAGCAGCTCGGGACAGGGGGGCGGTAACTATGGCTACACCTTC.

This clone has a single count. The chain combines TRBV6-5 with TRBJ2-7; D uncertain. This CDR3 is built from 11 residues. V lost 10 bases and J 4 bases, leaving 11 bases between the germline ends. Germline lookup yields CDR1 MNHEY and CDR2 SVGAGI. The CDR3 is CAISEAYEQYF. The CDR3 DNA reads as TGTGCCATCTCCGAGGCGTACGAGCAGTACTTC.

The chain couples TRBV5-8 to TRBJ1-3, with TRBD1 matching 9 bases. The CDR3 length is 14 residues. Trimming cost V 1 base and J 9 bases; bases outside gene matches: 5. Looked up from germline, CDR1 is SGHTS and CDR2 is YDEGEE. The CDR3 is CASSLTGGAGTIYF. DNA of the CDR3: TGTGCCAGCAGCTTGACAGGGGGCGCAGGCACCATATATTTT.

The CDR3 here is CASSKTLQSSYNEQFF. The CDR3 bases are TGTGCCAGCAGCAAAACCTTACAGTCCTCCTACAATGAGCAGTTCTTC. This chain connects TRBV7-8 to TRBJ2-1, with D unclear. Trimming took 5 bases from V and 0 from J, leaving 14 bases between them. Germline CDR1 SGHVS, CDR2 FQNEAQ. The CDR3 runs 16 residues.

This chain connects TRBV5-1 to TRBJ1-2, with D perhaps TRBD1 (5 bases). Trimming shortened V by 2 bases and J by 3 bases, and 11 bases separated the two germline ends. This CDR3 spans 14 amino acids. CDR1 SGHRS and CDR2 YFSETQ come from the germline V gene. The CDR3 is CASSFSGRDYGYTF. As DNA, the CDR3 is TGCGCCAGCAGCTTTTCAGGCAGGGACTATGGCTACACCTTC.

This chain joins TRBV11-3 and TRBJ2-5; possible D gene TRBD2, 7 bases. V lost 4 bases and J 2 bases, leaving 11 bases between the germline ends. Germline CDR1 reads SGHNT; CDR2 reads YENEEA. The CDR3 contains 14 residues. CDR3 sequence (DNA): TGTGCCAGCAGCTCCGGGGGGCTACAAGAGACCCAGTACTTC. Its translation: CASSSGGLQETQYF.